The sequence of this T cell receptor beta chain was determined in a study of cytomegalovirus exposure and HLA in healthy donors. Study conclusions and caveats: Later analysis showed most CMV-associated TCR beta chains appearing HLA-restricted. A later analysis showed HLA-associated TCR beta chains outstripping equally common others in clonal expansion. As was reported, the HLA-A and HLA-B alleles of most subjects were accurately predicted from TCR beta sequences.

Use of 60 Vbeta and 13 Jbeta primers characterized the PCR. Measured with immunoSEQ multiplex PCR; TCRdb has only the in-frame clones, and not every one. The data contain 95,000 to 100,000 clones, approximately 76% of them singletons. This clone was observed a handful of times. Its cognate antigen is unknown. The germline gives CDR1 GTSNPN, CDR2 SVGIG (reference sequence). V was pared by 0 bases and J by 4 bases, with 10 bases between. The CDR3 length is 14 residues. V and J are TRBV30 and TRBJ1-3; the D gene is possibly TRBD1 (5 bases). The sample was PBMCs. The source is a middle-aged man in good health and CMV-seronegative. For the CDR3, the DNA is TGTGCCTGGAGTGTACCAGGGAGGGGAAACACCATATATTTT. This sequence encodes CAWSVPGRGNTIYF.